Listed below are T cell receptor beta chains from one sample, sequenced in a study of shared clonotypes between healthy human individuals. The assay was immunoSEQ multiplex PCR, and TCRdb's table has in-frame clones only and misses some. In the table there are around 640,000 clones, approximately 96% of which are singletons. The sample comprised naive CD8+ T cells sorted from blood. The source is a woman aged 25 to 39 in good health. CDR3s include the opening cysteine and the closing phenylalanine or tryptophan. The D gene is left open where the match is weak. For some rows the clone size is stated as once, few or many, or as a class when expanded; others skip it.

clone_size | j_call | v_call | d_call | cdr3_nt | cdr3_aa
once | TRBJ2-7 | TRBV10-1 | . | TGCGCCAGCAGTGCCCTGGGGGCGGGAGTCAACGAGCAGTACTTC | CASSALGAGVNEQYF
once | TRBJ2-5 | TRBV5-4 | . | TGTGCCAGCAGCCGGGCGGCAGATGAGACCCAGTACTTC | CASSRAADETQYF
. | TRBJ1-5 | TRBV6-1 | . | TGTGCCAGCTTTGGATCAACTAGCAATCAGCCCCAGCATTTT | CASFGSTSNQPQHF
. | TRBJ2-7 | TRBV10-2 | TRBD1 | TGCGCCAGCAGAGCGACAGGGGCCTACGAGCAGTACTTC | CASRATGAYEQYF
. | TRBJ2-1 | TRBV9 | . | TGTGCCAGCAGGGGTTCGGGTAATGAGCAGTTCTTC | CASRGSGNEQFF
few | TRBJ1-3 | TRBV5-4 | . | TGTGCCAGCAGCTTGGGCCGAGGGTCCGGAAACACCATATATTTT | CASSLGRGSGNTIYF
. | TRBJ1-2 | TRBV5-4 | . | TGTGCCAGCAGCTCCGGGGGTTATGGCTACACCTTC | CASSSGGYGYTF
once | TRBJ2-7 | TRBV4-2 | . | TGTGCCAGCAGCCAAGGGACTCAAGGGGTCTACGAGCAGTACTTC | CASSQGTQGVYEQYF
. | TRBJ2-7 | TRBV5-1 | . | TGCGCCAGCAGCTTGGCCTACGTACAGGAGGACTACGAGCAGTACTTC | CASSLAYVQEDYEQYF
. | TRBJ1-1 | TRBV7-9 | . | TGTGCCAGCAGCCCACAGACAGGTATGACTGAAGCTTTCTTT | CASSPQTGMTEAFF
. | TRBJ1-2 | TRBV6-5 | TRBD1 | TGTGCCAGCAGTTACTCGACAGGGGTGATTGAAGGCTACACCTTC | CASSYSTGVIEGYTF
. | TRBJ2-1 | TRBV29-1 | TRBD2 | TGCAGCAAACGGACTAGCAGGAGAGTGTGGTCAGCATGGCCCTACAATGAGCAGTTCTTC | CSKRTSRRVWSAWPYNEQFF
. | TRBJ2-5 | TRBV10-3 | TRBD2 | TGTGCCATTAGAGGGACTAGCGGGCAAGAGACCCAGTACTTC | CAIRGTSGQETQYF
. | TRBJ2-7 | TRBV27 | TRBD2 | TGTGCCAGCAGTGCCGGGACTAGCGGGACTATCGAGCAGTACTTC | CASSAGTSGTIEQYF
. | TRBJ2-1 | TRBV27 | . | TGTGCCAGCACCTCTGACGGGAGCTCCTACAATGAGCAGTTCTTC | CASTSDGSSYNEQFF
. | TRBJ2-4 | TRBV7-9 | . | TGTGCCAGCACACCCCCTGCGCAAACGGACATTCAGTACTTC | CASTPPAQTDIQYF
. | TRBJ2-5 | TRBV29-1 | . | TGCAGCGTTCCCGGGACCTCGGCTGGGACCCAGTACTTC | CSVPGTSAGTQYF
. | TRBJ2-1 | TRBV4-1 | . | TGCGCCAGCAGCCAAGATCGCGCGATGAGCTCCTACAATGAGCAGTTCTTC | CASSQDRAMSSYNEQFF
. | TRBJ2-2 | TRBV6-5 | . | TGTGCCAGCAGTCGCTATGCAGTTACCGGGGAGCTGTTTTTT | CASSRYAVTGELFF
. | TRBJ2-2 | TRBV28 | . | TGTGCCAGCACCACAGAGGGAGTTACAAACGCGAACACCGGGGAGCTGTTTTTT | CASTTEGVTNANTGELFF
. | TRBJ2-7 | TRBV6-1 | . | TGTGCCAGCAGTGAGGCGCCTGAGCAGTACTTC | CASSEAPEQYF
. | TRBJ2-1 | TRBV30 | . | TGTGCCTGGAGTGAAGTGAAGGTGGACAATGAGCAGTTCTTC | CAWSEVKVDNEQFF
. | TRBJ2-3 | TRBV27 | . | TGTGCCAGCAGTTTAGCTTACCGGGCAGATACGCAGTATTTT | CASSLAYRADTQYF
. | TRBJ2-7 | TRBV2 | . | TGTGCCAGCAGTTCCGTGACAGAGTACGAGCAGTACTTC | CASSSVTEYEQYF
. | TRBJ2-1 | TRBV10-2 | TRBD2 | TGCGCCAGCAGTGAAGGGAGCGGGAGCTCCTACAATGAGCAGTTCTTC | CASSEGSGSSYNEQFF
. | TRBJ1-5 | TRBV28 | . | TGTGCCAGCACAAGAGGGCCAATTAGCAATCAGCCCCAGCATTTT | CASTRGPISNQPQHF
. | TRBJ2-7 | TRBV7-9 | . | TGTGCCAGCAGCAAAGTCCCCTACGAGCAGTACTTC | CASSKVPYEQYF